Listed below are T cell receptor beta chains from one sample, sequenced in a study of blood T cells in healthy people across ages. TCRdb recomputed calls from the 5' RACE reads with MiXCR, one row per CDR3 protein. The table has some 290,000 distinct CDR3 sequences, roughly 26% seen once. The sample comprised blood. These receptors originate from a woman between 65 and 79 years old in good health. Both conserved end residues are part of each CDR3. Each record gives: J gene, clone size, V gene, D gene, CDR3 protein, CDR3 DNA. A D gene is named only where the DNA matches it firmly. Size is stated for part of the rows, as once, few or many counts, or as a class when the clone is expanded.

TRBJ1-2	-	TRBV5-5	-	CASSLQGRNSRAQGYTF	TGTGCCAGCAGCTTGCAGGGGAGAAATTCGAGGGCCCAAGGCTACACCTTC
TRBJ2-7	many	TRBV4-3	-	CASSQEQTREQYF	TGCGCCAGCAGCCAAGAGCAGACGCGGGAGCAGTACTTC
TRBJ2-7	-	TRBV20-1	TRBD2	CSAQVLAGGPYEQYF	TGCAGTGCCCAAGTTCTAGCGGGAGGCCCCTACGAGCAGTACTTC
TRBJ2-5	-	TRBV7-9	-	CAGGSDLETQYF	TGTGCCGGGGGGTCCGACCTGGAGACCCAGTACTTC
TRBJ2-3	few	TRBV5-5	-	CASSLGRGKDADTQYF	TGTGCCAGCAGCTTGGGTAGGGGGAAGGATGCAGATACGCAGTATTTT
TRBJ2-1	few	TRBV2	TRBD1	CASSETQGVIYNEQFF	TGTGCCAGCAGTGAAACACAGGGGGTGATCTACAATGAGCAGTTCTTC
TRBJ2-5	many	TRBV29-1	-	CSVVPKGRETQYF	TGCAGCGTCGTTCCGAAGGGGCGCGAGACCCAGTACTTC
TRBJ1-2	-	TRBV4-2	-	CASSQALTSNYGYTF	TGTGCCAGCAGCCAAGCGCTAACTTCTAACTATGGCTACACCTTC
TRBJ2-6	-	TRBV4-1	TRBD1	CASSQGQGTPGSGANVLTF	TGCGCCAGCAGCCAAGGACAGGGGACGCCAGGCTCTGGGGCCAACGTCCTGACTTTC
TRBJ2-3	-	TRBV7-2	-	CASSLVLNTQYF	TGTGCCAGCAGCTTGGTACTCAATACGCAGTATTTT
TRBJ2-1	once	TRBV9	TRBD1	CASSLFPGGGRYNEQFF	TGTGCCAGCAGCCTCTTCCCAGGGGGCGGTCGCTACAATGAGCAGTTCTTC
TRBJ2-1	few	TRBV28	-	CASWAASRYNEQFF	TGTGCCAGCTGGGCGGCTAGCCGTTACAATGAGCAGTTCTTC
TRBJ2-7	once	TRBV9	TRBD2	CASSVGMGLDYEQYF	TGTGCCAGCAGCGTGGGTATGGGACTAGACTACGAGCAGTACTTC
TRBJ2-1	once	TRBV14	-	CASSQEIDNEQFF	TGTGCCAGCAGCCAAGAAATCGACAATGAGCAGTTCTTC
TRBJ2-7	few	TRBV15	-	CATSSISGYEQYF	TGTGCCACCAGCAGTATTAGCGGCTACGAGCAGTACTTC